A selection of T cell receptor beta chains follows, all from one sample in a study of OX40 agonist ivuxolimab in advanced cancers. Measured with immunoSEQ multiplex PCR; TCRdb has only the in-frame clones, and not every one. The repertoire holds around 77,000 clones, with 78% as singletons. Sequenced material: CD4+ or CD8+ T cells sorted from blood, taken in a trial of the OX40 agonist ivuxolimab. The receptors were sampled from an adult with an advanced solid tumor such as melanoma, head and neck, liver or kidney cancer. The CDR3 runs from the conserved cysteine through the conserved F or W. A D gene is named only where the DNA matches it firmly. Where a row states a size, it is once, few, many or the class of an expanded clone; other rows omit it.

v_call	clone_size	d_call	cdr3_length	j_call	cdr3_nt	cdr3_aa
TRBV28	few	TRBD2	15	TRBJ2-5	TGTGCCAGCAGTTTAGGTGTCAGGGAGGGAGAGACCCAGTACTTC	CASSLGVREGETQYF
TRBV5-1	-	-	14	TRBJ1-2	TGCGCCAGCAGCCCTCCGGGGACTAACTATGGCTACACCTTC	CASSPPGTNYGYTF
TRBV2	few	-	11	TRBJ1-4	TGTGCCAGCAGTCTCAATGAAAAACTGTTTTTT	CASSLNEKLFF
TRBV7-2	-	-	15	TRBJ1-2	TGTGCCAGCAGCTTATCCCCGACCGGCTTCCTGGGCTACACCTTC	CASSLSPTGFLGYTF
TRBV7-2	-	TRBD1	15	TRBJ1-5	TGTGCCAGCAGCCCCCGGGACAGGGGCCATCAGCCCCAGCATTTT	CASSPRDRGHQPQHF
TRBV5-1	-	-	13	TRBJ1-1	TGCGCCAGCAGCCAACCGCCCCAAACTGAAGCTTTCTTT	CASSQPPQTEAFF
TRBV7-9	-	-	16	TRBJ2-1	TGTGCCAGCAGCTTAGTTTCCGGGGCAGTCTACAATGAGCAGTTCTTC	CASSLVSGAVYNEQFF
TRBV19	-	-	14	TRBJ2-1	TGTGCCAGTAGTCCGAGAAGCTCCTACAATGAGCAGTTCTTC	CASSPRSSYNEQFF
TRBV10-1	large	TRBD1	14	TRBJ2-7	TGCGCCAGCAGTGATGACAGGGCGCTTTCCGAGCAGTACTTC	CASSDDRALSEQYF
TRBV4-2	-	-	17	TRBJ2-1	TGTGCCAGCAGCCGATCTTCTGCGGGGAGTTCCTACAATGAGCAGTTCTTC	CASSRSSAGSSYNEQFF
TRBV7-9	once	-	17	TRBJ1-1	TGTGCCAGCAGCTTATCTGGCGGGGGAATAATGAACACTGAAGCTTTCTTT	CASSLSGGGIMNTEAFF
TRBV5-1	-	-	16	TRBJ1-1	TGCGCCAGCAGCTTTCTTGATCGCGGGGTAAGGAAGGGAGCTTTCTTT	CASSFLDRGVRKGAFF
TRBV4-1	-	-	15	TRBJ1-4	TGCGCCAGCAGCCAAGGACATGGAGGTAATGAAAAACTGTTTTTT	CASSQGHGGNEKLFF
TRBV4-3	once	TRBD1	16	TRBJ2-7	TGCGCCAGCAGCCAGCAGTACAGGGGGGCGCCCTACGAGCAGTACTTC	CASSQQYRGAPYEQYF
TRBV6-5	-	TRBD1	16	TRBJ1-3	TGTGCCAGCAGTTTAGGACAGGCCGACTCTGGAAACACCATATATTTT	CASSLGQADSGNTIYF
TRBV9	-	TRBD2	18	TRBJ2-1	TGTGCCAGCAGCGTAGGGGTTCGGGTAGCGGGGCCCGGGAATGAGCAGTTCTTC	CASSVGVRVAGPGNEQFF
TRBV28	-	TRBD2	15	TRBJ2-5	TGTGCCAGCAGTTCGAGCGGGAGGGCCTGGGAGACCCAGTACTTC	CASSSSGRAWETQYF
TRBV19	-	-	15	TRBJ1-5	TGTGCCAGTATTTCGGACAGATCGAGCAATCAGCCCCAGCATTTT	CASISDRSSNQPQHF
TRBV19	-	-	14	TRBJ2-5	TGTGCCAGTAGCCCCAGGGGGCGGGGGGAGACCCAGTACTTC	CASSPRGRGETQYF
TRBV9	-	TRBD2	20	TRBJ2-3	TGTGCCAGCAGCGTTACCCCGGTTCGAAGGACTAGCGGGAGAACAGATACGCAGTATTTT	CASSVTPVRRTSGRTDTQYF
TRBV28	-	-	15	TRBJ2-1	TGTGCCAGCAGTTTCCGAGCACCGCCGAACAATGAGCAGTTCTTC	CASSFRAPPNNEQFF
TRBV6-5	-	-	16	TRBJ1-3	TGTGCCAGCAGTTACTCGATGGGGGCTGATGGAAACACCATATATTTT	CASSYSMGADGNTIYF
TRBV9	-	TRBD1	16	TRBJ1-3	TGTGCCAGCAGCGCTAGACAGGGAATGGGTGGAAACACCATATATTTT	CASSARQGMGGNTIYF
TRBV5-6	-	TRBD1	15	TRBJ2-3	TGTGCCAGCAGCTCTACAGGGGGCTACGCAGATACGCAGTATTTT	CASSSTGGYADTQYF
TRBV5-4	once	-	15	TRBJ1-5	TGTGCCAGCAGAAGGAGAGTTTATAGCAATCAGCCCCAGCATTTT	CASRRRVYSNQPQHF
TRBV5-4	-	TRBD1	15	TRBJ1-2	TGTGCCAGCAGCGATCGGCAGGGGGCTAACTATGGCTACACCTTC	CASSDRQGANYGYTF
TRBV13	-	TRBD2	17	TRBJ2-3	TGTGCCAGCAGCTTAGGCCTCACGGGAGGGCCGGCAGATACGCAGTATTTT	CASSLGLTGGPADTQYF
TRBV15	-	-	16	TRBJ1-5	TGTGCCACCAGCAGAGCCGGAACAGGTAGCAATCAGCCCCAGCATTTT	CATSRAGTGSNQPQHF
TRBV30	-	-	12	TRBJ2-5	TGTACCTGGAATAGACACCAAGAGACCCAGTACTTC	CTWNRHQETQYF
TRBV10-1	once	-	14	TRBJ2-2	TGCGCCAGCAGTGAGGACTATCAAGCCGGGGAGCTGTTTTTT	CASSEDYQAGELFF
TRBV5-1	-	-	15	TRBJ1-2	TGCGCCAGCAGCTTCATTCCCGACGGAGACTATGGCTACACCTTC	CASSFIPDGDYGYTF
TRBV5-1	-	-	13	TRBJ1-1	TGCGCCAGCAGCCAAAAGGGGGACACTGAAGCTTTCTTT	CASSQKGDTEAFF
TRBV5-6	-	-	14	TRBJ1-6	TGTGCCAGCAGCTTCGACAGCTATAATTCACCCCTCCACTTT	CASSFDSYNSPLHF
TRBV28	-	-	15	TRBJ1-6	TGTGCCAGCAGTTTAATATACTCCTATAATTCACCCCTCCACTTT	CASSLIYSYNSPLHF
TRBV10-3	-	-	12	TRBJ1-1	TGTGCCACCCAAAAGGATAACACTGAAGCTTTCTTT	CATQKDNTEAFF
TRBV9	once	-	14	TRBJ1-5	TGTGCCAGTAGCGTCGGGAGGGGCAATCAGCCCCAGCATTTT	CASSVGRGNQPQHF
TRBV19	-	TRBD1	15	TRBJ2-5	TGTGCCAGTAGTCTGGGGGACAGGGAAGTAGAGACCCAGTACTTC	CASSLGDREVETQYF
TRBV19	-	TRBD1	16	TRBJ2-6	TGTGCCTCACAGGGGCCCCGGGCCCCTGGGGCCAACGTCCTGACTTTC	CASQGPRAPGANVLTF
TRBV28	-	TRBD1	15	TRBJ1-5	TGTGCCAGCACTCCTGGACAGGGCCGGAATCAGCCCCAGCATTTT	CASTPGQGRNQPQHF
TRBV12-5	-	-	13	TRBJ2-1	TGTGCTAGTGGTCCCAACAGAGGCTATGAGCAGTTCTTC	CASGPNRGYEQFF
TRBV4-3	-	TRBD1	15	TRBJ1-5	TGCGCCAGCAGCCACGACAGGGGGCTCTATCAGCCCCAGCATTTT	CASSHDRGLYQPQHF
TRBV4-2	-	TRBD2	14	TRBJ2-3	TGTGCCAGCAGTCGCGGACTAGAGTCAGATACGCAGTATTTT	CASSRGLESDTQYF
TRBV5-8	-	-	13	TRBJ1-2	TGTGCCAGCTCCCTATCCCGACACCGTGGCTACACCTTC	CASSLSRHRGYTF
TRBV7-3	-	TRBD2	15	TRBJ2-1	TGTGCCAGCAGCTTAGTTATAGCGGGAGTGAATGAGCAGTTCTTC	CASSLVIAGVNEQFF
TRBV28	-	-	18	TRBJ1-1	TGTGCCAGCAGTTTATTGAAAGGTGGGGGGCGATTGAACACTGAAGCTTTCTTT	CASSLLKGGGRLNTEAFF
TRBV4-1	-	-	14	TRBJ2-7	TGCGCCAGCAGCCGCCGGGACGAAGGATACGAGCAGTACTTC	CASSRRDEGYEQYF
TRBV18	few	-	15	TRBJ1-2	TGTGCCAGCTCACCACCCCAGGCCCCTAACTATGGCTACACCTTC	CASSPPQAPNYGYTF
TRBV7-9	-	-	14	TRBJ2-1	TGTGCCAGCAGCTTAGCGGGGGGTTACAATGAGCAGTTCTTC	CASSLAGGYNEQFF
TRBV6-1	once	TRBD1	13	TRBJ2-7	TGTGCCAGCAGACCGGGACAGGCCTCTTTTTTGGACTTC	CASRPGQASFLDF
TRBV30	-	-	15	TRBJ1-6	TGTGCCTGGAGTGATTTGGGGGGAGGTAATTCACCCCTCCACTTT	CAWSDLGGGNSPLHF
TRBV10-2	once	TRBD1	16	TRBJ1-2	TGCGCCAGCACCCGGGACAGGGAAAGGTCCTCCTATGGCTACACCTTC	CASTRDRERSSYGYTF